Described below is a single T cell receptor beta chain sequence and its context. This sample was included in a study of blood T cell repertoires in COVID-19. Across the whole study: The United States, Italy and Spain provided the acute and convalescent COVID-19 samples. T cells, B-cell-depleted T cells, or PBMCs supplied cDNA or gDNA.

Original processing notes: Amplification with reference gene primers provided the estimates of nucleated cell counts. TCRdb's copy holds only in-frame clones and misses some; the assay was immunoSEQ multiplex PCR. V and J calls and clone size follow that table, whereas D and trimming were derived from the DNA. The sample records hundreds of thousands of clones, around four fifths being singletons. The ends were cut back, 8 bases at V and 4 bases at J, with 16 bases in the middle. The CDR3 sequence is 14 residues long. Germline-derived CDR1 and CDR2 are MNHEY and SVGAGI. The specimen sequenced was peripheral blood. This receptor was taken from a woman aged 80 or over with active or convalescent COVID-19. V gene TRBV6-5 combines with J gene TRBJ2-3; weak D call: TRBD2 (7 bases). The DNA of the CDR3 is TGTGCCAGCCAAAGGGGGGGGGCCGCAGATACGCAGTATTTT. Translating it yields CASQRGGAADTQYF.